The rows below give T cell receptor beta chains drawn from one sample of a study of control samples from healthy donors and cancer patients. Clones were read by immunoSEQ multiplex PCR, and TCRdb kept only the in-frame ones, dropping some. The sample gives about 73,000 clones, roughly 87% of which show up once; more than 3% is in the top ten. Sequencing input: blood. These receptors originate from a woman aged 50 to 60 in good health. CDR3s include the opening cysteine and the closing phenylalanine or tryptophan. D genes are given only for firm matches. Clone size is shown for a subset of rows, as once, few, many or a class of expanded clone.

clone_size	d_call	j_call	v_call	cdr3_nt	cdr3_aa
.	TRBD2	TRBJ2-5	TRBV3-1/TRBV3-2	TGTGCCAGCAGCAAAGAGGGCGGGAGTAGCGACCGGGAGACCCAGTACTTC	CASSKEGGSSDRETQYF
once	.	TRBJ1-4	TRBV7-6	TGTGCCAGCAGCTCCCAAAGCCCCGAAGTCAATGAAAAACTGTTTTTT	CASSSQSPEVNEKLFF
few	TRBD2	TRBJ2-1	TRBV11-2	TGTGCCAGCAGCTTCGTCGGGGCGGGGGACAATGAGCAGTTCTTC	CASSFVGAGDNEQFF
.	.	TRBJ2-3	TRBV28	TGTGCCAGCAGTTCCTCCGGGCGGCTCACAGATACGCAGTATTTT	CASSSSGRLTDTQYF
.	.	TRBJ1-6	TRBV6-5	TGTGCCAGCAGGAGGGGATGGGATTCACCCCTCCACTTT	CASRRGWDSPLHF
.	TRBD2	TRBJ2-5	TRBV6-5	TGTGCCAGCAGATCTCAGAGCGGGATAGAGACCCAGTACTTC	CASRSQSGIETQYF
.	.	TRBJ2-7	TRBV29-1	TGCAGCGTGGTGACTAGCTACGAGCAGTACTTC	CSVVTSYEQYF
.	.	TRBJ2-2	TRBV5-1	TGCGCCAGCAGCTTGACGGACACCGGGGAGCTGTTTTTT	CASSLTDTGELFF
.	.	TRBJ1-4	TRBV18	TGTGCCAGCTCTTGGGACAAGGGGAATGAAAAACTGTTTTTT	CASSWDKGNEKLFF
.	.	TRBJ2-1	TRBV5-1	TGCGCCAGCAGCTTAGGAGTCTTAAATGAGCAGTTCTTC	CASSLGVLNEQFF
once	.	TRBJ1-6	TRBV24-1	TGTGCCACCAGTGACAAACAGGGTTATAATTCACCCCTCCACTTT	CATSDKQGYNSPLHF
.	TRBD1	TRBJ1-2	TRBV10-1	TGCGCCAGCAGTTCGGACAGGCTTGGCGGCTACACCTTC	CASSSDRLGGYTF
few	.	TRBJ1-1	TRBV7-3	TGTGCCAGCAGCCCCGCGGACAGCCGGGCAGGATCTGAAGCTTTCTTT	CASSPADSRAGSEAFF
few	.	TRBJ2-7	TRBV5-1	TGCGCCAGCAGCTGGACGTCTGGGGCAGGGACGTTTGTGGGCGAGCAGTACTTC	CASSWTSGAGTFVGEQYF
.	TRBD1	TRBJ1-3	TRBV4-2	TGTGCCAGCAGCCATGACAGGGAGAGCTCTGGAAACACCATATATTTT	CASSHDRESSGNTIYF
.	.	TRBJ1-4	TRBV28	TGTGCCAGCAGTTTCTTCGCCGGGACTAATGAAAAACTGTTTTTT	CASSFFAGTNEKLFF
.	.	TRBJ2-2	TRBV7-9	TGTGCCAGCAGTTCCCAGACCCGGCTAGGGACCGGGGAGCTGTTTTTT	CASSSQTRLGTGELFF
.	TRBD2	TRBJ2-3	TRBV5-6	TGTGCCAGCAGCTTGTGGGGGAGGGTCACAGATACGCAGTATTTT	CASSLWGRVTDTQYF
.	.	TRBJ1-5	TRBV19	TGTGCCAGTAGTATGGCGGGCCGCGATCAGCCCCAGCATTTT	CASSMAGRDQPQHF
.	.	TRBJ2-1	TRBV2	TGTGCCACCCAGGGGGGCGGGAGTCCATACAATGAGCAGTTCTTC	CATQGGGSPYNEQFF
.	.	TRBJ2-3	TRBV30	TGTGCCTGGAGTGTAGTGGCAGGGGGGGCCTCAGATACGCAGTATTTT	CAWSVVAGGASDTQYF
.	.	TRBJ2-5	TRBV7-2	TGTGCCAGCAGCTACAGGGTACAAGAGACCCAGTACTTC	CASSYRVQETQYF
.	.	TRBJ1-4	TRBV5-1	TGCGCCAGCAGCCCGTGGGGAACAGGGTCTAATGAAAAACTGTTTTTT	CASSPWGTGSNEKLFF
.	.	TRBJ1-2	TRBV16	TGTGCCAGCAGCCAATCTTGGGGGGACTATGGCTACACCTTC	CASSQSWGDYGYTF
.	.	TRBJ1-3	TRBV6-5	TGTGCCAGCAGCCAAGGACTGTTCTCTGGAAACACCATATATTTT	CASSQGLFSGNTIYF
.	.	TRBJ2-5	TRBV5-1	TGCGCCAGCAGCAAAAACCCAGGGTCCGCCATGGAGACCCAGTACTTC	CASSKNPGSAMETQYF
.	TRBD1	TRBJ2-7	TRBV10-3	TGTGCCATCAGTGACGCCGGGACAGGGAACTCCTACGAGCAGTACTTC	CAISDAGTGNSYEQYF
.	TRBD1	TRBJ1-6	TRBV7-7	TGTGCTAGCAGCCCTAGTTGGTCCCGGGACAGGGACCATAATTCACCCCTCCACTTT	CASSPSWSRDRDHNSPLHF
once	.	TRBJ1-5	TRBV5-8	TGTGCCAGCAGCTATGACGGGAGCAATCAGCCCCAGCATTTT	CASSYDGSNQPQHF
.	.	TRBJ1-3	TRBV7-3	TGTGCCAGCAGCCCTATCTGGTGCACCATATATTTT	CASSPIWCTIYF
.	TRBD2	TRBJ2-7	TRBV5-4	TGTGCCAGCAGCTCCAAACTAGCGGGAGGGCCTTACGAGCAGTACTTC	CASSSKLAGGPYEQYF
.	.	TRBJ2-3	TRBV7-6	TGTGCCAGCAGCTTAGGTCACAGGGCCCGGTTAGATACGCAGTATTTT	CASSLGHRARLDTQYF
.	.	TRBJ1-2	TRBV19	TGTGCCAGTAGTACTGAGGCAGCATCGTCCGGCTACACCTTC	CASSTEAASSGYTF
once	.	TRBJ2-5	TRBV28	TGTGCCAGCAGTGGGGGACCGGGACTGCAAGAGACCCAGTACTTC	CASSGGPGLQETQYF
.	TRBD2	TRBJ2-7	TRBV5-1	TGCGCCAGCAGCTTGACTAGCGGTTCCTACGAGCAGTACTTC	CASSLTSGSYEQYF
.	.	TRBJ2-3	TRBV7-9	TGTGCCAGCAGCTTCCAGGGAGATACGCAGTATTTT	CASSFQGDTQYF
.	.	TRBJ1-3	TRBV10-3	TGTGCCATCATGGGACGGGAGCCTGGAAACACCATATATTTT	CAIMGREPGNTIYF
.	.	TRBJ2-3	TRBV5-1	TGCGCCAGCAGTTTGATTATCAGTAGCACAGATACGCAGTATTTT	CASSLIISSTDTQYF
.	TRBD2	TRBJ2-7	TRBV27	TGTGCCAGCAGTCCCGGGGGGGGGTCCGGCGAGCAGTACTTC	CASSPGGGSGEQYF
.	.	TRBJ2-1	TRBV6-5	TGTGCCACGGGGACTGCTCCGAATGAGCAGTTCTTC	CATGTAPNEQFF
.	.	TRBJ2-7	TRBV9	TGTGCCAGCAGCGTACGTGTTGGCTTCCTTGCCTACGAGCAGTACTTC	CASSVRVGFLAYEQYF
.	.	TRBJ1-4	TRBV5-4	TGTGCCAGCAGCTCGACCCCTGGGGCTAATGAAAAACTGTTTTTT	CASSSTPGANEKLFF
once	.	TRBJ2-1	TRBV12-3/TRBV12-4	TGTGCCAGCCTGGAGCGGGTGCGAAATGAGCAGTTCTTC	CASLERVRNEQFF
.	.	TRBJ2-7	TRBV3-1/TRBV3-2	TGTGCCAGCAGCCAAAATTTGGAGCAGTACTTC	CASSQNLEQYF
.	.	TRBJ1-2	TRBV12-5	TGTGCTAGTGGTTTGGTACTTGGCAGAGAAACGAAGGGCTACACCTTC	CASGLVLGRETKGYTF
.	.	TRBJ2-1	TRBV7-8	TGTGCCAGCAGCTTAACTAGCACCCTCGGCAATGAGCAGTTCTTC	CASSLTSTLGNEQFF
.	TRBD1	TRBJ1-2	TRBV28	TGTGCCAGCATCTCCGCTGGGACAGGGGGCTATGGCTACACCTTC	CASISAGTGGYGYTF
.	.	TRBJ2-7	TRBV6-5	TGTGCCAGCAGTATAGGACAGCCCTCCTACGAGCAGTACTTC	CASSIGQPSYEQYF
.	.	TRBJ2-1	TRBV19	TGTGCCAGTAGTATTGGACATCCCAATGAGCAGTTCTTC	CASSIGHPNEQFF
.	TRBD2	TRBJ2-7	TRBV9	TGTGCCAGCAGCGCTGGACTAGCGGGTCCGGGCCTCTACGAGCAGTACTTC	CASSAGLAGPGLYEQYF
.	.	TRBJ1-5	TRBV21-1	TGTGCCAGCAGCATCTTAAATCAGCCCCAGCATTTT	CASSILNQPQHF
.	.	TRBJ2-6	TRBV30	TGTGCTTCGAAAAATGCGGATTCTGGGGCCAACGTCCTGACTTTC	CASKNADSGANVLTF
.	TRBD1	TRBJ2-3	TRBV24-1	TGTGCCACCAGTCACCAGGGACAGGGGGTCGCAATCACAGATACGCAGTATTTT	CATSHQGQGVAITDTQYF
.	TRBD2	TRBJ2-3	TRBV7-2	TGTGCCAGCAGCTGGAGGACTAGCGGTACGCAGTATTTT	CASSWRTSGTQYF
.	TRBD2	TRBJ2-5	TRBV4-2	TGTGCCAGCAGCCAAGATGGGACTAGCGGGAGAGAGACCCAGTACTTC	CASSQDGTSGRETQYF
.	TRBD2	TRBJ2-5	TRBV2	TGTGCCAGCAGTGTAGCGGGAGGAGTCATTGAGACCCAGTACTTC	CASSVAGGVIETQYF
.	.	TRBJ1-1	TRBV27	TGTGCCAGCAGTTTATCAGGACGGACCACTGAAGCTTTCTTT	CASSLSGRTTEAFF
.	.	TRBJ2-7	TRBV19	TGTGCCAGTAGTATGACAGCCTCCTACGAGCAGTACTTC	CASSMTASYEQYF
.	TRBD1	TRBJ1-2	TRBV30	TGTGCCTGGAGTGTACCCGGGACAGGGGGCTCTGGCTACACCTTC	CAWSVPGTGGSGYTF